Here is one TCR beta chain with its context. The data were taken from a study of blood T cell repertoires in COVID-19. The CDR3 has 15 residues. V trimming: 3 bases; J trimming: 4 bases; junction bases outside the gene matches: 8. The germline gives CDR1 SGHVS, CDR2 FQNEAQ. Sequencing used immunoSEQ multiplex PCR; TCRdb keeps in-frame clones, though not all of them. This table has about 240,000 clones, roughly 87% appearing once. V and J are TRBV7-8 and TRBJ2-7; 8 bases are shared with TRBD1. Sequenced material: peripheral blood. The TCR originated in a man aged 55 to 70 who had recovered from COVID-19. CDR3 in amino acids: CASSFLGTGPYEQYV. The CDR3 region has the DNA TGTGCCAGCAGCTTCCTGGGGACAGGCCCATACGAGCAGTACGTC.